This record covers a single T cell receptor beta chain. The CDR3 totals 13 residues. Germline loops: CDR1 MGHDK, CDR2 SYGVNS. V was cut by 2 bases and J by 0 bases, with 5 bases left in between. Regarding treatment: some 20 received Ad26.COV2.S at low or high dose, single or two shots; several received placebo; per-sample allocation not given. Collection of samples fell on day 63 after the first vaccine or placebo injection. This entry belongs to a study of Ad26.COV2.S vaccination and SARS-CoV-2 variants. Profiled with immunoSEQ multiplex PCR; TCRdb holds only in-frame clones, not every one. The sample has a few hundred thousand clones; roughly 90% are singletons.

The chain recombines TRBV25-1 with TRBJ2-7; D gene unclear. Material: peripheral blood, obtained in a trial of Ad26.COV2.S vaccine versus placebo. The receptor's source is a person between 18 and 60 years old who received the Ad26.COV2.S COVID-19 vaccine or a placebo. This CDR3 reads CASSEGSSYEQYF. CDR3 DNA: TGTGCCAGCAGTGAAGGCAGCTCCTACGAGCAGTACTTC.